The clone carrying this T cell receptor beta chain was counted once. The entry originates in a study of blood T cell repertoires in COVID-19. Overall study context: Samples taken during acute and convalescent COVID-19 were collected in the United States, Italy and Spain. Sources were T cells, B-cell-depleted T cells, or PBMCs; the material itself was cDNA or gDNA.

Per the germline V gene, CDR1 is MNHEY and CDR2 is SMNVEV (reference sequence). V dropped 6 bases and J dropped 5 bases, with 11 bases sitting between them. The CDR3 runs to 14 residues. As originally analysed: Reference gene primer amplification gave estimated nucleated cell counts. Generated by immunoSEQ multiplex PCR, the TCRdb table keeps only in-frame clones and is missing some. That table is the source of V, J and clone size, and D and trimming were worked out from the DNA. The sample holds roughly 250,000 clones, about 90% seen once. Enrollment of patients from Seattle took place during active infection, with longitudinal follow-up.

The receptor was isolated from a woman in her 30s with COVID-19, enrolled during active disease. Input material: peripheral blood. V usage is TRBV27 and J usage is TRBJ1-6; TRBD1 is a possible D gene (5 bases). This CDR3 reads CASRGVWDNSPLHF. DNA of the CDR3: TGTGCCAGCAGAGGGGTCTGGGATAATTCACCCCTCCACTTT.